This entry concerns a single T cell receptor beta chain. As yet, its antigen is unknown. This entry comes from a study of identical twins. Study-wide results and caveats: Beta out-of-frame sequences displayed a weaker excess of sharing between twins.

Template switching added a universal primer site, and cDNA bore unique molecular identifiers. TCRdb used MiXCR to reprocess the 5' RACE reads, holding one entry per CDR3 protein. The table records about 530,000 distinct CDR3 sequences, roughly 15% of them present only once. Separately, the same data were catalogued under a study of yellow fever vaccine responses in identical twins.

The receptor was derived from a woman younger than 35 in good health. The material sequenced was CD4+ T cells sorted from blood.

CDR3 protein: CASSLDGLAAAGELFF. CDR3 nucleotide sequence: TGTGCCAGCAGCTTAGATGGACTAGCGGCGGCCGGGGAGCTGTTTTTT. The J gene is TRBJ2-2, the V gene TRBV7-8, with TRBD2 identical over 10 bases. The V segment lost 1 base and the J segment 6 bases; nucleotides outside the gene matches: 5. The CDR3 has 16 residues. The germline gives CDR1 SGHVS, CDR2 FQNEAQ.